This T cell receptor (beta chain) comes out of a study of blood T cells in healthy people across ages. The V gene end was trimmed by 4 bases and the J gene end by 2 bases; junction bases not matched to a gene: 5. The CDR3 extends over 16 amino acids. CDR1 and CDR2 from the germline V gene are SGDLS and YYNGEE. A second PCR of 7 to 11 cycles used a sample-barcoded 5' primer and a J-beta primer mix. A template-switch adaptor that had 12 random nucleotides put a tag on each cDNA molecule. Sequencing recovered at least 3 million CDR3-containing paired-end reads from each sample. MiXCR, applied by TCRdb to the 5' RACE reads, yields one record per CDR3 protein. This repertoire shows over a million distinct CDR3 sequences, less than 50% found once; its top ten account for over 15%. Every participating donor contributed 8 to 10 milliliters of peripheral blood through a draw. Findings of the study overall: Naive CD4+ cell counts and diversity both ran higher in long-lived than in aged donors.

This clonotype was picked up a small number of times. Its antigen is as yet unknown. The chain carries TRBV9 and TRBJ2-3, with TRBD2 matching over 12 bases. Sequences were obtained from blood. The TCR comes from a woman aged 55-70 years in good health. For the CDR3, the DNA is TGTGCCAGCAGCTTCCGACTAGCGGGGGACACAGATACGCAGTATTTT. It codes for CASSFRLAGDTDTQYF.